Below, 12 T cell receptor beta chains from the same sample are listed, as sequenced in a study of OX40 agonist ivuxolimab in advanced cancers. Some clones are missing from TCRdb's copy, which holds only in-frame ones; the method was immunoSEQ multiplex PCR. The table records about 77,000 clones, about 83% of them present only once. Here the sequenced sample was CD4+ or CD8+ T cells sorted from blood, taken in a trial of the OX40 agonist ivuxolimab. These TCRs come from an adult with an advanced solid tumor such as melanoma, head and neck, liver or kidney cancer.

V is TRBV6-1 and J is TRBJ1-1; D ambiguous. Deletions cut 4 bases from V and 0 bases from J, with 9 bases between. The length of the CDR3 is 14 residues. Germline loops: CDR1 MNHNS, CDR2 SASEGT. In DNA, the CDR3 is TGTGCCAGCAGTGCCCGGGATTTGAACACTGAAGCTTTCTTT. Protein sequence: CASSARDLNTEAFF.

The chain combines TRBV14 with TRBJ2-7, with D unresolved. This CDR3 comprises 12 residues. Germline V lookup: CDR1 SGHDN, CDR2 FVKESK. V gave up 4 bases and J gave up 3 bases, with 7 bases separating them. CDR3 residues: CASSLDGYEQYF. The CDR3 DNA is TGTGCCAGCAGCCTGGACGGCTACGAGCAGTACTTC.

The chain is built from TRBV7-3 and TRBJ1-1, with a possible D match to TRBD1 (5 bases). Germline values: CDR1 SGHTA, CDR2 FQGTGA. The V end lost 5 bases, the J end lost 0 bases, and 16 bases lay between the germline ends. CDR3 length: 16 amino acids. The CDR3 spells CASSPGGQGVNTEAFF. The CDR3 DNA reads TGTGCCAGCAGCCCAGGTGGGCAGGGCGTGAACACTGAAGCTTTCTTT.

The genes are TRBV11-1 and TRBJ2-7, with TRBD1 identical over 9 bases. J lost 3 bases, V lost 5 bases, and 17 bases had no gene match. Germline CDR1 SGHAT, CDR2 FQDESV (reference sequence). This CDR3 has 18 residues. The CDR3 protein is CASSPLMGTGSAFYEQYF. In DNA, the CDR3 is TGTGCCAGCAGCCCCCTCATGGGGACAGGGTCCGCCTTCTACGAGCAGTACTTC.

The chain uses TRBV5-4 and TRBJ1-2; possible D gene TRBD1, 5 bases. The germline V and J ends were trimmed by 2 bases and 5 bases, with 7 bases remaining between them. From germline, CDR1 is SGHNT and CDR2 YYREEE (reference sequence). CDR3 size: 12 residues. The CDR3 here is CASSFPGYGYTF. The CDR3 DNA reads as TGTGCCAGCAGCTTCCCAGGGTATGGCTACACCTTC.

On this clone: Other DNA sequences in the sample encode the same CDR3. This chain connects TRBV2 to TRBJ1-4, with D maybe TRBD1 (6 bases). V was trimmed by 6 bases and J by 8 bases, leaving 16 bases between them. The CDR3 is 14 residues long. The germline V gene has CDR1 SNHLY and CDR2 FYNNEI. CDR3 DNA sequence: TGTGCCAGCAGGCGGGGGCAGGGAGAGGAAAAACTGTTTTTT. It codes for CASRRGQGEEKLFF.

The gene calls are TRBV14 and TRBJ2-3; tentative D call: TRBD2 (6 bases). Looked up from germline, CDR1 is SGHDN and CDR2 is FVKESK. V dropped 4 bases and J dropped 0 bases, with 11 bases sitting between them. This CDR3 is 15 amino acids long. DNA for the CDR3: TGTGCCAGCAGCCGTCTAGCGACTAGCACAGATACGCAGTATTTT. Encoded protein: CASSRLATSTDTQYF.

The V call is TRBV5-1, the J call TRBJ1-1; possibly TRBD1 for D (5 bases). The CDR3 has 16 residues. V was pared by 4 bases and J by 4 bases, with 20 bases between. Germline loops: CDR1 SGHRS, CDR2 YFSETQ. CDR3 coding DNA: TGCGCCAGCAGCCTTTGGGGGATAGGGGCCGGCACTGAAGCTTTCTTT. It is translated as CASSLWGIGAGTEAFF.

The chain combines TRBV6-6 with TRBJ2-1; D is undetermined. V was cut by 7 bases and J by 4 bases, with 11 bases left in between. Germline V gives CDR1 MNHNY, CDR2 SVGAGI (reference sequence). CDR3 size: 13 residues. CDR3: CASTAGPYNEQFF. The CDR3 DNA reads TGTGCCAGCACCGCCGGCCCATACAATGAGCAGTTCTTC.

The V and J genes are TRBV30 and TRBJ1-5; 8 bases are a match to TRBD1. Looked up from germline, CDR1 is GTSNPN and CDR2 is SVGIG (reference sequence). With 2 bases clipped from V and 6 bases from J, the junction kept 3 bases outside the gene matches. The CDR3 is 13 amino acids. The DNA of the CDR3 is TGTGCCTGGAGTCCAGGGGGCGTTCAGCCCCAGCATTTT. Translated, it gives CAWSPGGVQPQHF.

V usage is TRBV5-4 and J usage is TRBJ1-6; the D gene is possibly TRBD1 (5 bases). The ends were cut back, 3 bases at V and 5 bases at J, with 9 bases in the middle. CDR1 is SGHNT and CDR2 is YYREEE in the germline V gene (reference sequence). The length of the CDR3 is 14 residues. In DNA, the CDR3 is TGTGCCAGCAGCTGGACAAAGAATAATTCACCCCTCCACTTT. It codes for CASSWTKNNSPLHF.

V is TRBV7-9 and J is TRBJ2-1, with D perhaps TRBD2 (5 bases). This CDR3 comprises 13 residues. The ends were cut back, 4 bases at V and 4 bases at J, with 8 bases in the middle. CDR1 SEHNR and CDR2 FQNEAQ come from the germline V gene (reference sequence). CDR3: CASSSDYYNEQFF. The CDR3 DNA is TGTGCCAGCAGCTCCGACTATTACAATGAGCAGTTCTTC.